This T cell receptor (beta chain) came from a study of T cells in localized non-small cell lung cancer. Study-wide results and caveats: Elevated circulating T cell density in blood was associated with longer overall survival. Because only a single region of the tumor was sequenced, heterogeneity remains possible. Uninvolved neighboring lung showed the greatest T cell clonality, exceeding tumor.

As regards this clone: What it binds is unknown.

Profiling relied on immunoSEQ multiplex PCR, and the TCRdb table lists in-frame clones only, not all of them. The data contain about 70,000 clones, 70% to 90% of them singletons. Germline lookup yields CDR1 SGHAT and CDR2 FQNNGV. The CDR3 contains 15 residues. The V gene lost 0 bases and the J gene lost 4 bases, with 12 bases spanning the gap. The rearrangement uses TRBV11-2 and TRBJ1-2, with no clear D. Material: peripheral blood, obtained before any cancer treatment. This TCR was recovered from a male donor aged 60 or older with stage III squamous cell lung carcinoma. The CDR3, as DNA: TGTGCCAGCAGCTTAGATAATTCGGGGTTCTATGGCTACACCTTC. This encodes CASSLDNSGFYGYTF.